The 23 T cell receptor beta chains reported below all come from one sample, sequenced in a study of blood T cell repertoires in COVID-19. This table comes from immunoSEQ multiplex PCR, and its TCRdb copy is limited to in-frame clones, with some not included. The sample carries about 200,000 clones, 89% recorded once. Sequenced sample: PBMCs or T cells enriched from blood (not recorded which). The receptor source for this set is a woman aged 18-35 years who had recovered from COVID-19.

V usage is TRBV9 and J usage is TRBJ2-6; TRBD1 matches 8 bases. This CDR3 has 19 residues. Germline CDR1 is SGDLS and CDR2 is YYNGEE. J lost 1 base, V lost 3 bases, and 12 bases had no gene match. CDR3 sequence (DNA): TGTGCCAGCAGCGCTCAGGGGGCTGCAGGAGGATCTGGGGCCAACGTCCTGACTTTC. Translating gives CASSAQGAAGGSGANVLTF. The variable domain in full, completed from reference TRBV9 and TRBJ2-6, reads DSGVTQTPKHLITATGQRVTLRCSPRSGDLSVYWYQQSLDQGLQFLIQYYNGEERAKGNILERFSAQQFPDLHSELNLSSLELGDSALYFCASSAQGAAGGSGANVLTFGAGSRLTVL.

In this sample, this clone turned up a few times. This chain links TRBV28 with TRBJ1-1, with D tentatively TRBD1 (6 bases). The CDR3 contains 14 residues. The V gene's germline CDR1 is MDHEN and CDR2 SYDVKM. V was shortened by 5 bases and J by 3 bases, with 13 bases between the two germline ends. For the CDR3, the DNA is TGTGCCAGCAGTCTCCAGACAGGTTACACTGAAGCTTTCTTT. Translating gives CASSLQTGYTEAFF.

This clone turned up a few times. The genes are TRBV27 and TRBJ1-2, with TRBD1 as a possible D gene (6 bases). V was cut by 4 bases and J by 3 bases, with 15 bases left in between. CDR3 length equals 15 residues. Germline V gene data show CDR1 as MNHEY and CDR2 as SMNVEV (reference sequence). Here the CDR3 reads CASSSPSRGHYGYTF. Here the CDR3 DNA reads TGTGCCAGCAGTTCCCCCAGCAGGGGACACTATGGCTACACCTTC.

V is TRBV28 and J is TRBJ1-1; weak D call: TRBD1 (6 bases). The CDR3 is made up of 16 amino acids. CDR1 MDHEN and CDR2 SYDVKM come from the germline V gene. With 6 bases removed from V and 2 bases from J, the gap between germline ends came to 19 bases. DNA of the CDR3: TGTGCCAGCAGCCGACCAGGGGAGGGGGGCAACACTGAAGCTTTCTTT. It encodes CASSRPGEGGNTEAFF. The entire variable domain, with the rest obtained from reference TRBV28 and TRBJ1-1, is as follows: DVKVTQSSRYLVKRTGEKVFLECVQDMDHENMFWYRQDPGLGLRLIYFSYDVKMKEKGDIPEGYSVSREKKERFSLILESASTNQTSMYLCASSRPGEGGNTEAFFGQGTRLTVV.

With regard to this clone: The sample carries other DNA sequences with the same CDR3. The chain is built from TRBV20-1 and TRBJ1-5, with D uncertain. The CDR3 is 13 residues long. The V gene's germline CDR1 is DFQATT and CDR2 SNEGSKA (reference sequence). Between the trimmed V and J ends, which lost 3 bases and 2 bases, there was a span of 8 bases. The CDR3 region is CSASARGNQPQHF. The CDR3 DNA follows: TGCAGTGCTAGTGCAAGAGGCAATCAGCCCCAGCATTTT.

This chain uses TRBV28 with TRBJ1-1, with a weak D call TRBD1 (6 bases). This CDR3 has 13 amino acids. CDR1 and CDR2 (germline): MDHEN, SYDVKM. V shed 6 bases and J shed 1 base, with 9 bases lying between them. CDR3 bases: TGTGCCAGCAGACCGGGACAGAACACTGAAGCTTTCTTT. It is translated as CASRPGQNTEAFF.

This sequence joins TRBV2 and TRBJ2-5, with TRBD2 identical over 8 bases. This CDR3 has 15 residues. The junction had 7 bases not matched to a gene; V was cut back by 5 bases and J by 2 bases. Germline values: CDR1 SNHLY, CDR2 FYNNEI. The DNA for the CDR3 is TGTGCCAGCAGTCCTGCACTAGCGGTACAAGAGACCCAGTACTTC. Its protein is CASSPALAVQETQYF. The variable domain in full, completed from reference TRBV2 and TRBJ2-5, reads EPEVTQTPSHQVTQMGQEVILRCVPISNHLYFYWYRQILGQKVEFLVSFYNNEISEKSEIFDDQFSVERPDGSNFTLKIRSTKLEDSAMYFCASSPALAVQETQYFGPGTRLLVL.

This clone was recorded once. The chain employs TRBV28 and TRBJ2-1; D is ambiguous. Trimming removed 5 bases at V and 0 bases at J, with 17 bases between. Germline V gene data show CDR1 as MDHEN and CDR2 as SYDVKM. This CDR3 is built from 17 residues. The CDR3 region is CASSPNWAENSYNEQFF. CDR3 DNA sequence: TGTGCCAGCAGTCCAAACTGGGCCGAAAACTCCTACAATGAGCAGTTCTTC. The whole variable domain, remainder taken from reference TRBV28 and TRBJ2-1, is DVKVTQSSRYLVKRTGEKVFLECVQDMDHENMFWYRQDPGLGLRLIYFSYDVKMKEKGDIPEGYSVSREKKERFSLILESASTNQTSMYLCASSPNWAENSYNEQFFGPGTRLTVL.

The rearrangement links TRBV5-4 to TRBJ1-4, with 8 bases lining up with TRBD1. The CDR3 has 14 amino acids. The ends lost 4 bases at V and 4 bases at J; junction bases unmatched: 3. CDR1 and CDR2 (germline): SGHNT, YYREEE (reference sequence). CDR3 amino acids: CASSVTGDNEKLFF. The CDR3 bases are TGTGCCAGCAGCGTGACAGGGGATAATGAAAAACTGTTTTTT.

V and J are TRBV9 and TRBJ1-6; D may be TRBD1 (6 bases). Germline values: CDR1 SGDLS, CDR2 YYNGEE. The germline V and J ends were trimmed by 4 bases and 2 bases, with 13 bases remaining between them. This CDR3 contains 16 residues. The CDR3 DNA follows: TGTGCCAGCAGCCCCCAACAGGGAACCTATAATTCACCCCTCCACTTT. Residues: CASSPQQGTYNSPLHF.

CDR3 protein: CSVGFISDGGTEAFF. The DNA of the CDR3 is TGCAGCGTTGGATTTATTTCTGATGGGGGGACTGAAGCTTTCTTT. The V gene is TRBV29-1, the J gene TRBJ1-1; D perhaps matches TRBD1 (5 bases). V lost 4 bases, J lost 5 bases, and 20 bases lay in between. The CDR3 covers 15 residues. Germline-derived CDR1 and CDR2 are SQVTM and ANQGSEA.

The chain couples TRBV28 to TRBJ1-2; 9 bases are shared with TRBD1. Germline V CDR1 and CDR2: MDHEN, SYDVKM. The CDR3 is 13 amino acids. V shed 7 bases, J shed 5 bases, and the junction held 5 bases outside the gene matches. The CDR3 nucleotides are TGTGCCAGCAACCTACAGGGGGCTTATGGCTACACCTTC. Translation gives CASNLQGAYGYTF.

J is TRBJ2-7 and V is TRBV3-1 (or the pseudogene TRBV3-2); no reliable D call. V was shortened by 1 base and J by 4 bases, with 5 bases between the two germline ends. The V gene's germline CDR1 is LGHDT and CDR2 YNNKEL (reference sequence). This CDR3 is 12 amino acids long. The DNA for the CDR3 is TGTGCCAGCAGCCAAGGGCGGTACGAGCAGTACTTC. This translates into CASSQGRYEQYF.

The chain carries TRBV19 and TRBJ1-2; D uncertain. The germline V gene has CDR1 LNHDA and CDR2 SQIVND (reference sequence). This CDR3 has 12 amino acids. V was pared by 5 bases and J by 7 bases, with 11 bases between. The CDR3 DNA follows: TGTGCCAGTAGTTTCTCACCCGGTGGCTACACCTTC. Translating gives CASSFSPGGYTF. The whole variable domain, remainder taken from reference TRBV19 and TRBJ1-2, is DGGITQSPKYLFRKEGQNVTLSCEQNLNHDAMYWYRQDPGQGLRLIYYSQIVNDFQKGDIAEGYSVSREKKESFPLTVTSAQKNPTAFYLCASSFSPGGYTFGSGTRLTVV.

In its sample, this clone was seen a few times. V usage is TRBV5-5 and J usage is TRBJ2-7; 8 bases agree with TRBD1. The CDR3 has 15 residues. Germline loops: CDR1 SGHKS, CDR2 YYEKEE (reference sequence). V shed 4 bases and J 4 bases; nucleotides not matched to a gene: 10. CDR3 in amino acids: CASSLGQETPYEQYF. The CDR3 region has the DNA TGTGCCAGCAGCCTGGGACAGGAGACCCCATACGAGCAGTACTTC. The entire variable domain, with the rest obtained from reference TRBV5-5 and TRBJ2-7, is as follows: DAGVTQSPTHLIKTRGQQVTLRCSPISGHKSVSWYQQVLGQGPQFIFQYYEKEERGRGNFPDRFSARQFPNYSSELNVNALLLGDSALYLCASSLGQETPYEQYFGPGTRLTVT.

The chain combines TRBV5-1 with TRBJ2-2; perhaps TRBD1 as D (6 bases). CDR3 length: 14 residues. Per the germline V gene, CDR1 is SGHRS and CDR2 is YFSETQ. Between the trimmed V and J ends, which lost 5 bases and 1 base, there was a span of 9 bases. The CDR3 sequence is CASSLQGNTGELFF. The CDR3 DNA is TGCGCCAGCAGTTTACAGGGGAACACCGGGGAGCTGTTTTTT.

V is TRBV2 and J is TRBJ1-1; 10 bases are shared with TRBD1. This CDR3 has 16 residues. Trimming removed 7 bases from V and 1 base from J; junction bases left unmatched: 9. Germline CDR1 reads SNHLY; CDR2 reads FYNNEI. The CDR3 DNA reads TGTGCCAGCACTAAGACAGGGGGCGCAGGGAACACTGAAGCTTTCTTT. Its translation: CASTKTGGAGNTEAFF.

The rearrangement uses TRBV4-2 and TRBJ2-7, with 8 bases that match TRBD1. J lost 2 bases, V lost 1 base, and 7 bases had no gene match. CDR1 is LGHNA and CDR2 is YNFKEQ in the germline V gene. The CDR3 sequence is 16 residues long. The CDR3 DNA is TGTGCCAGCAGCCAAGCTCCGGGACAGGCCCCCTACGAGCAGTACTTC. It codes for CASSQAPGQAPYEQYF.

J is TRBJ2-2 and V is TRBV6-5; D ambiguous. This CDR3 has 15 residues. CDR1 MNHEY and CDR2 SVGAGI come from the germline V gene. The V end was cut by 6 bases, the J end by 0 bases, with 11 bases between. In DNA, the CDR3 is TGTGCCAGCAGCCAGGCCTTCGCGAACACCGGGGAGCTGTTTTTT. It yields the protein CASSQAFANTGELFF.

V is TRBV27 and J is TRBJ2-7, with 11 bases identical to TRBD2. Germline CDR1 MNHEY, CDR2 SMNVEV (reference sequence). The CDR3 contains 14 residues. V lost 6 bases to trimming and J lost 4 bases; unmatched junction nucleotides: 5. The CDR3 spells CASSPLAGGYEQYF. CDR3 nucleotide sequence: TGTGCCAGCAGCCCCCTAGCGGGGGGATACGAGCAGTACTTC.

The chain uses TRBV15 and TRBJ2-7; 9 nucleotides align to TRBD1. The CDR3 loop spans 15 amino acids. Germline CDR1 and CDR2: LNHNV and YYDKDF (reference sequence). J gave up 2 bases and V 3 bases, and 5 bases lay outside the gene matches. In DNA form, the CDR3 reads TGTGCCACCAGCAGTGACCGGGACAGGGCCTACGAGCAGTACTTC. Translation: CATSSDRDRAYEQYF. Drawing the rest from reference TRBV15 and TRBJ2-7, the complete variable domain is DAMVIQNPRYQVTQFGKPVTLSCSQTLNHNVMYWYQQKSSQAPKLLFHYYDKDFNNEADTPDNFQSRRPNTSFCFLDIRSPGLGDTAMYLCATSSDRDRAYEQYFGPGTRLTVT.

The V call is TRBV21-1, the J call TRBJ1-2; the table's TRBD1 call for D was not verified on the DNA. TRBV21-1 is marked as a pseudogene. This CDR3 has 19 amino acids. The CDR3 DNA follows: TGTGCCAGCAGCAAAGTAGCAGGCGACAGGGGGGCCCACTTTTATGGCTACACCTTC. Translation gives CASSKVAGDRGAHFYGYTF.

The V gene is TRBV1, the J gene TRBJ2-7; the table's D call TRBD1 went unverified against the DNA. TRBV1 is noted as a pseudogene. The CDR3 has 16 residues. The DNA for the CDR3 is TGCACCAGCAGCCCGAAGCCGGGACAGGGGGTTTACGAGCAGTACTTC. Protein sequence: CTSSPKPGQGVYEQYF.